These 10 T cell receptor beta chains were sequenced from one sample in a study of T cell responses to AZD1222 COVID-19 vaccine. TCRdb keeps only in-frame clones here, not all; method: immunoSEQ multiplex PCR. The sample holds some 130,000 clones, 70% to 90% seen once. Source: peripheral blood, taken on day 0 of AZD1222 vaccination. Source of these receptors: an adult in good health.

This chain joins TRBV28 and TRBJ1-2; D is unclear. CDR1 MDHEN and CDR2 SYDVKM come from the germline V gene. CDR3 length: 12 residues. V lost 2 bases and J lost 4, with 5 bases in between. The CDR3 spells CASSLSAYGYTF. The CDR3 DNA sequence: TGTGCCAGCAGTTTAAGTGCCTATGGCTACACCTTC.

This clone is a singleton in its sample. The chain carries TRBV5-6 and TRBJ2-7; TRBD1 aligns across 7 bases. Unmatched junction bases numbered 8, after V lost 4 bases and J lost 4 bases. Germline values: CDR1 SGHDT, CDR2 YYEEEE. This CDR3 is 14 amino acids long. For the CDR3, the DNA is TGTGCCAGCAGCAGATCAGACAGGGCGTACGAGCAGTACTTC. It yields the protein CASSRSDRAYEQYF. The full variable domain, in which reference TRBV5-6 and TRBJ2-7 provide the parts outside the CDR3, is DAGVTQSPTHLIKTRGQQVTLRCSPKSGHDTVSWYQQALGQGPQFIFQYYEEEERQRGNFPDRFSGHQFPNYSSELNVNALLLGDSALYLCASSRSDRAYEQYFGPGTRLTVT.

The genes are TRBV27 and TRBJ2-5; 8 bases line up with TRBD1. The CDR3 has 15 amino acids. The V gene end was trimmed by 6 bases and the J gene end by 5 bases; junction bases not matched to a gene: 11. Germline V gene lookup returns CDR1 MNHEY and CDR2 SMNVEV (reference sequence). CDR3 sequence: CASSRMDRVFETQYF. DNA for the CDR3: TGTGCCAGCAGCCGAATGGACAGGGTTTTCGAGACCCAGTACTTC.

The chain links TRBV7-9 to TRBJ2-2; tentatively, D is TRBD1 or TRBD2 (5 bases each). The germline V gene has CDR1 SEHNR and CDR2 FQNEAQ (reference sequence). Trimming took off 6 bases at V and 3 bases at J, with 23 bases between the two ends. This CDR3 is built from 18 residues. The CDR3 DNA sequence: TGTGCCAGCAGTAGGTTCTGGGGCCGGCGAGCGGACACCGGGGAGCTGTTTTTT. This gives the protein CASSRFWGRRADTGELFF.

The rearrangement uses TRBV6-5 and TRBJ1-1; D unclear. The CDR3 contains 13 residues. Trimming took 7 bases from V and 5 from J, leaving 14 bases between them. Germline V gene data show CDR1 as MNHEY and CDR2 as SVGAGI. The CDR3 region has the DNA TGTGCCAGCACATATGAACGGAGTACTGAAGCTTTCTTT. The encoded protein is CASTYERSTEAFF.

This chain uses TRBV2 with TRBJ2-7; no clear D. The V and J ends lost 8 bases and 3 bases respectively, with 20 bases between them. This CDR3 is 15 amino acids long. Germline V gene sequence: CDR1 SNHLY, CDR2 FYNNEI. The CDR3 region is CASEEQWARSYEQYF. CDR3 nucleotides: TGTGCCAGCGAAGAGCAGTGGGCTAGGAGCTACGAGCAGTACTTC.

This clone was counted once. This chain links TRBV19 with TRBJ1-2; 10 nucleotides align to TRBD1. This CDR3 has 16 amino acids. After removal of 5 bases from V and 5 bases from J, the junction contained 11 bases not matched to a gene. Looked up from germline, CDR1 is LNHDA and CDR2 is SQIVND (reference sequence). CDR3: CASSLTIPGQGYGYTF. The DNA of the CDR3 is TGTGCCAGTAGTCTGACAATACCGGGACAGGGGTATGGCTACACCTTC.

Points on this clone: The same CDR3 arises from other DNA sequences in this sample as well. The V gene is TRBV12-3 or TRBV12-4, the J gene TRBJ2-2; the match to TRBD1 covers 7 bases. The CDR3 sequence is 13 residues long. Trimming at V came to 5 bases and at J to 6 bases, leaving 3 bases not matched to a gene. For the CDR3, the DNA is TGTGCCAGCAGTCTACAGGGGCCCGGGGAGCTGTTTTTT. Translating it yields CASSLQGPGELFF.

This chain links TRBV11-2 with TRBJ2-6; D is possibly TRBD2 (5 bases). Germline V lookup: CDR1 SGHAT, CDR2 FQNNGV. This CDR3 is built from 13 residues. Deletions cut 3 bases from V and 9 bases from J, with 9 bases between. The CDR3 bases are TGTGCCAGCAGCTTTTCAGGAGGCAACGTCCTGACTTTC. This gives the protein CASSFSGGNVLTF.

The chain recombines TRBV14 with TRBJ2-1; 11 nucleotides line up with TRBD1. CDR1 and CDR2 from the germline V gene are SGHDN and FVKESK. J gave up 3 bases and V 2 bases, and 3 bases lay outside the gene matches. CDR3 length: 16 residues. For the CDR3, the DNA is TGTGCCAGCAGCCAAAGGACAGGGGGCTACTACAATGAGCAGTTCTTC. As protein: CASSQRTGGYYNEQFF.